This T cell receptor beta chain was identified in a study of control samples from healthy donors and cancer patients. Method: immunoSEQ multiplex PCR; TCRdb's copy keeps in-frame clones and lacks some. The sample shows some 74,000 clones, roughly 93% of them seen only once. This CDR3 is 15 amino acids long. The V call is TRBV21-1, the J call TRBJ1-4; the table calls TRBD1, which could not be checked here. TRBV21-1 is a pseudogene segment. The clonotype comes from a woman in her twenties or thirties in good health. The sequencing input was blood. CDR3: CASSTDREENEKLFF. For the CDR3, the DNA is TGTGCCAGCAGCACCGACAGGGAAGAAAATGAAAAACTGTTTTTT.